This is a list of T cell receptor beta chains from one sample in a study of CD8+CD57+ T cells in acquired aplastic anemia. TCRdb itself ran the reads through MiXCR, one entry per CDR3 protein. The sample lists 200,000 to 250,000 distinct CDR3 sequences, over 55% occurring once. Sequencing was done on a sample of sorted CD4+, CD8+, or CD8+CD57+ T cells (not recorded which) from PBMCs. These receptors were taken from a human donor in good health. Each CDR3 is given with its conserved first and last residue. D genes are given only for firm matches. Clone size appears in some rows only: once, few, many, or a class for an expanded clone.

cdr3_nt,cdr3_aa,clone_size,j_call,d_call,v_call
TGTGCCAGCAGTTTACGGGGACAGGGCACTGAAGCTTTCTTT,CASSLRGQGTEAFF,.,TRBJ1-1,TRBD1,TRBV12-3/TRBV12-4
TGTGCCAGCAGCTTTATATCTGAAGCTTTCTTT,CASSFISEAFF,few,TRBJ1-1,.,TRBV7-9
TGTGCCATCAGTCCAGACAGCATCAATCAGCCCCAGCATTTT,CAISPDSINQPQHF,many,TRBJ1-5,.,TRBV10-3
TGTGCCGGCAGTGATAGCGGGGGGGCCGGCAATGAGCAGTTCTTC,CAGSDSGGAGNEQFF,once,TRBJ2-1,TRBD2,TRBV2
TGTGCCAGTAGTACGTCAGGGACGACTAGAAACACCATATATTTT,CASSTSGTTRNTIYF,.,TRBJ1-3,.,TRBV19
TGTGCCAGCAGTCGCCACAGGGACGAGCAGTACTTC,CASSRHRDEQYF,.,TRBJ2-7,.,TRBV12-3/TRBV12-4
TGCGCCAGCAGCTTGGCCCCGGGACAGCAAGAGACCCAGTACTTC,CASSLAPGQQETQYF,.,TRBJ2-5,TRBD1,TRBV5-1
TGCAGTGCTAGAGATAGCGGGGGGGCGGCAGATACGCAGTATTTT,CSARDSGGAADTQYF,.,TRBJ2-3,TRBD2,TRBV20-1
TGTGCCAGCAGTCATGACGGGGGGTATGGCTACACCTTC,CASSHDGGYGYTF,many,TRBJ1-2,.,TRBV5-4
TGTGCCAGCAGCCTAGGGCAGTCGAACACTGAAGCTTTCTTT,CASSLGQSNTEAFF,.,TRBJ1-1,.,TRBV7-9
TGTGCCACCAGTGCCCAGGGATCTGGAAACACCATATATTTT,CATSAQGSGNTIYF,.,TRBJ1-3,.,TRBV24-1
TGTGCCAGCAGTGAATTCTGGGGGAACACTGAAGCTTTCTTT,CASSEFWGNTEAFF,few,TRBJ1-1,.,TRBV25-1
TGTGCCAGTAAGGACCTCATTGAAGCTTTCTTT,CASKDLIEAFF,once,TRBJ1-1,.,TRBV19
TGTGCCAGCAGCTTGGTGGTAGGGACTAGCGGGAGTTACGAGCAGTACTTC,CASSLVVGTSGSYEQYF,many,TRBJ2-7,TRBD2,TRBV5-5
TGTGCCAGCCGAGGGCCGAATTCACCCCTCCACTTT,CASRGPNSPLHF,.,TRBJ1-6,.,TRBV25-1
TGTGCCATCAGTGTAGAAGAGGACGCAATCGGGAACTATGGCTACACCTTC,CAISVEEDAIGNYGYTF,once,TRBJ1-2,.,TRBV10-3
TGTGCCTCCGGGGACAGGGGGATTGGAGAGACCCAGTACTTC,CASGDRGIGETQYF,.,TRBJ2-5,TRBD1,TRBV10-3
TGTGCCAGTAGTATGAGCAGCAATGGGGCCAACGTCCAGACTTTC,CASSMSSNGANVQTF,.,TRBJ2-6,.,TRBV19
TGTGCCAGCAAGTCGGCAGGTCCCCCTGGGGAGACCCAGTACTTC,CASKSAGPPGETQYF,.,TRBJ2-5,.,TRBV7-9
TGCGCCAGCAGCTCGGACAGGGCGAACGAGCAGTACTTC,CASSSDRANEQYF,.,TRBJ2-7,TRBD1,TRBV5-1
TGTGCCAGCAGCTGTCTCTTCGGGGAGGCCTACAATGAGCAGTTCTTC,CASSCLFGEAYNEQFF,few,TRBJ2-1,.,TRBV9
TGTGCTATCACCAAGACCGGGACAGGGGGGTCACCCCTCCACTTT,CAITKTGTGGSPLHF,.,TRBJ1-6,TRBD1,TRBV10-3
TGTGCCACCAGTGGGACAGGGGGGGAGCAGTACTTC,CATSGTGGEQYF,.,TRBJ2-7,TRBD1,TRBV24-1
TGTGCCACCAGTGATTTGCGGGGGGAGTACAATGAGCAGTTCTTC,CATSDLRGEYNEQFF,.,TRBJ2-1,TRBD2,TRBV24-1
TGCGCCAGCAGCCGTCAGATTACTAATTCACCCCTCCACTTT,CASSRQITNSPLHF,.,TRBJ1-6,.,TRBV5-1
TGTGCCAGCAGCCCGCTTCGGGAAAAACTGTTTTTT,CASSPLREKLFF,.,TRBJ1-4,.,TRBV5-8
TGTGCCACCAGTGATTCGCAAGGGGGCCTAGAGACCCAGTACTTC,CATSDSQGGLETQYF,once,TRBJ2-5,TRBD1,TRBV24-1
TGTGCCAGCAGCTTAGGGCTGGTGGGGGCTAGCGGGAGTTACGAGCAGTACTTC,CASSLGLVGASGSYEQYF,.,TRBJ2-7,TRBD2,TRBV7-9
TGTGCCAGCAGCTTAGGATTTCGCCTGTACCAAGGGACCCAGTACTTC,CASSLGFRLYQGTQYF,.,TRBJ2-5,.,TRBV7-9
TGTGCCAGCAGCCAATACACCACTAACACCGGGGAGCTGTTTTTT,CASSQYTTNTGELFF,many,TRBJ2-2,.,TRBV14